This T cell receptor (beta chain) was captured in a study of spatial heterogeneity in lung cancer. The time point is: sample taken at primary tumor resection. A unique molecular identifier was attached to every TCR cDNA molecule. TCRdb recomputed calls from the 5' RACE reads with MiXCR, one row per CDR3 protein. The sample comprises 4,000 to 5,500 distinct CDR3 sequences, about 7.1% of which are singletons, and about a fifth rests with the top ten. The CDR3 runs 13 residues. Germline V gene lookup returns CDR1 MNHNS and CDR2 SASEGT. J gave up 9 bases and V 4 bases, and 8 bases lay outside the gene matches. Points from the study as a whole: Expanded intratumoral alpha and beta TCR counts tracked tumor mutation counts.

This clonotype was seen at least ten times. Its antigen is unknown. The sample here was lung tumor tissue, taken at surgery. The clonotype was recovered from a male donor with early-stage non-small cell lung cancer. The chain combines TRBV6-1 with TRBJ1-1; TRBD1 agrees at 7 bases. CDR3 loop: CASSVGDRGKAFF. CDR3 in DNA: TGTGCCAGCAGTGTGGGGGACAGAGGAAAAGCTTTCTTT.